These 30 T cell receptor beta chains were sequenced from one sample in a study of cytomegalovirus exposure and HLA in healthy donors. With 60 Vbeta and 13 Jbeta primers, the PCR was carried out. The assay was immunoSEQ multiplex PCR, and TCRdb's table has in-frame clones only and misses some. Of about 120,000 clones in the sample, roughly four fifths were seen once. What was sequenced was PBMCs. These receptors were taken from a woman aged 40 to 50 in good health and CMV-seropositive.

The chain links TRBV30 to TRBJ1-6, with D maybe TRBD1 (6 bases). Germline V gene sequence: CDR1 GTSNPN, CDR2 SVGIG (reference sequence). V gave up 0 bases and J gave up 4 bases, with 16 bases separating them. The CDR3 is 17 amino acids. This CDR3 is CAWSVLPPGQYNSPLHF. CDR3 nucleotides: TGTGCCTGGAGTGTACTCCCCCCCGGACAGTATAATTCACCCCTCCACTTT.

The V call is TRBV4-1, the J call TRBJ1-4, with D perhaps TRBD1 (6 bases). The V gene lost 5 bases and the J gene lost 5 bases, with 15 bases spanning the gap. The CDR3 covers 15 residues. The V gene's germline CDR1 is MGHRA and CDR2 YSYEKL. The CDR3 bases are TGCGCCAGCAGCGGGACGGGACAAAGGAATGAAAAACTGTTTTTT. It is translated as CASSGTGQRNEKLFF.

The CDR3: CAWSPGLTTDTQYF. The CDR3 region has the DNA TGTGCCTGGAGTCCGGGACTAACCACAGATACGCAGTATTTT. This chain uses TRBV30 with TRBJ2-3; the match to TRBD2 covers 7 bases. Germline V gives CDR1 GTSNPN, CDR2 SVGIG (reference sequence). This CDR3 is 14 amino acids long. The junction had 4 bases not matched to a gene; V was cut back by 2 bases and J by 2 bases.

The chain has TRBV7-9 and TRBJ1-2, with D perhaps TRBD1 (5 bases). This CDR3 is built from 15 residues. Germline assignment: CDR1 SEHNR and CDR2 FQNEAQ (reference sequence). V dropped 0 bases and J dropped 6 bases, with 14 bases sitting between them. The CDR3 nucleotides read TGTGCCAGCAGCTTAGCGTCAGTGTCAGGGCATGGCTACACCTTC. It codes for CASSLASVSGHGYTF.

The gene calls are TRBV5-6 and TRBJ1-1, with a tentative D call TRBD1 (5 bases). This CDR3 contains 13 residues. Trimming stripped 2 bases from V and 4 bases from J, with 9 bases between. Germline CDR1 is SGHDT and CDR2 is YYEEEE. CDR3 sequence reads: CASSFQGATEAFF. As DNA, the CDR3 is TGTGCCAGCAGCTTCCAGGGTGCCACTGAAGCTTTCTTT.

Concerning this clone itself: Other DNA sequences in the same sample also yield this CDR3. This chain links TRBV5-1 with TRBJ1-2; the D is unclear. Trimming left V 0 bases short and J 4 bases short, with 10 bases between. The CDR3 is 14 amino acids. The germline CDR1 and CDR2 sequences are SGHRS and YFSETQ. The CDR3 bases are TGCGCCAGCAGCTTGGCCCCAGGCAGCTATGGCTACACCTTC. Its protein product is CASSLAPGSYGYTF.

This sequence joins TRBV27 and TRBJ2-7; 8 bases match TRBD1. Trimming at V came to 5 bases and at J to 3 bases, leaving 6 bases not matched to a gene. CDR1 and CDR2 from the germline V gene are MNHEY and SMNVEV (reference sequence). The length of the CDR3 is 14 residues. The CDR3 DNA sequence: TGTGCCAGCAGTCCCGGGGACAGGTTCTACGAGCAGTACTTC. Amino acid sequence: CASSPGDRFYEQYF.

The CDR3 DNA reads TGTGCCATCAGTGAGTCGAATAGGAGTTCGGCGGGAAGCAATCAGCCCCAGCATTTT. It codes for CAISESNRSSAGSNQPQHF. The J gene is TRBJ1-5, the V gene TRBV10-3; D unresolved. Per germline, CDR1 ENHRY and CDR2 SYGVKD. Trimming took off 0 bases at V and 1 base at J, with 19 bases between the two ends. The CDR3 runs to 19 residues.

This chain connects TRBV7-9 to TRBJ1-1; D is unresolved. Trimming took off 8 bases at V and 0 bases at J, with 10 bases between the two ends. The V gene's germline CDR1 is SEHNR and CDR2 FQNEAQ (reference sequence). CDR3 length equals 13 residues. The CDR3 nucleotides read TGTGCCAGCTGGTCGGTCATGAACACTGAAGCTTTCTTT. Protein sequence: CASWSVMNTEAFF.

For this clone: Other DNA sequences in the same sample also yield this CDR3. This chain links TRBV5-4 with TRBJ1-2; the D gene is possibly TRBD1 (5 bases). This CDR3 region has 12 residues. Germline V gives CDR1 SGHNT, CDR2 YYREEE (reference sequence). The V end was cut by 0 bases, the J end by 5 bases, with 5 bases between. The CDR3 coding sequence is TGTGCCAGCAGCTTGGCAGGGTATGGCTACACCTTC. Translated, it gives CASSLAGYGYTF.

The chain has TRBV25-1 and TRBJ1-5, with 8 bases lining up with TRBD1. The V gene end was trimmed by 2 bases and the J gene end by 7 bases; junction bases not matched to a gene: 4. This CDR3 has 14 residues. The germline gives CDR1 MGHDK, CDR2 SYGVNS. CDR3 DNA: TGTGCCAGCAGTGAAGGGGCAGGGGGCCAGCCCCAGCATTTT. As protein: CASSEGAGGQPQHF.

The chain recombines TRBV25-1 with TRBJ1-1; TRBD1 matches 8 bases. V lost 5 bases and J lost 5; bases outside the gene matches: 7. This CDR3 has 14 residues. Germline V CDR1 and CDR2: MGHDK, SYGVNS. The CDR3 sequence: CASSNTGGGTEAFF. CDR3 nucleotide sequence: TGTGCCAGCAGTAATACAGGGGGGGGGACTGAAGCTTTCTTT.

This sequence joins TRBV13 and TRBJ1-6, with a tentative D call TRBD1 (5 bases). V was clipped by 1 base and J by 15 bases, with 19 bases between them. The CDR3 has 15 amino acids. Germline loops: CDR1 PRHDT, CDR2 FYEKMQ (reference sequence). CDR3: CASSLDARALLLLHF. The CDR3 DNA sequence: TGTGCCAGCAGCTTAGACGCCAGGGCCCTTCTGCTCCTCCACTTT.

The genes are TRBV7-9 and TRBJ2-3; 7 positions match TRBD2. V lost 2 bases to trimming and J lost 8 bases; unmatched junction nucleotides: 10. The V gene's germline CDR1 is SEHNR and CDR2 FQNEAQ (reference sequence). This CDR3 contains 15 residues. The CDR3 sequence is CASSLHSGPKPTQYF. DNA of the CDR3: TGTGCCAGCAGCTTACATAGCGGGCCCAAACCTACGCAGTATTTT. Looking up the rest from reference TRBV7-9 and TRBJ2-3 gives the full variable domain: DTGVSQNPRHKITKRGQNVTFRCDPISEHNRLYWYRQTLGQGPEFLTYFQNEAQLEKSRLLSDRFSAERPKGSFSTLEIQRTEQGDSAMYLCASSLHSGPKPTQYFGPGTRLTVL.

The chain uses TRBV28 and TRBJ2-2; D is uncertain. Trimming pared 3 bases from V and 5 bases from J, leaving 4 bases between. The CDR3 is made up of 12 amino acids. CDR1 and CDR2 (germline): MDHEN, SYDVKM. CDR3 sequence (DNA): TGTGCCAGCAGTTTTAGAACCGGGGAGCTGTTTTTT. Translating it yields CASSFRTGELFF.

The rearrangement links TRBV5-1 to TRBJ1-5; no clear D gene. Trimming shortened V by 0 bases and J by 0 bases, and 10 bases separated the two germline ends. There are 16 residues in the CDR3. Looked up from germline, CDR1 is SGHRS and CDR2 is YFSETQ. In DNA form, the CDR3 reads TGCGCCAGCAGCTTGGGAGGCGTCTATAGCAATCAGCCCCAGCATTTT. Amino acid sequence: CASSLGGVYSNQPQHF.

V usage is TRBV29-1 and J usage is TRBJ2-7, with a possible D match to TRBD1 (5 bases). The CDR3 contains 12 residues. Germline V lookup: CDR1 SQVTM, CDR2 ANQGSEA. The germline V and J ends were trimmed by 4 bases and 7 bases, with 14 bases remaining between them. For the CDR3, the DNA is TGCAGCGTTGTACCTGGGGCTGGGGAGCAGTACTTC. Translated: CSVVPGAGEQYF.

This clone appeared once. The rearrangement uses TRBV5-3 and TRBJ2-2; D might be TRBD1 (6 bases). TRBV5-3 has ORF status, its function being uncertain. Trimming stripped 4 bases from V and 3 bases from J, with 16 bases between. The CDR3 extends over 16 amino acids. The CDR3 bases are TGTGCCAGAAGCCGCCAGGGACAAGGACACACCGGGGAGCTGTTTTTT. It translates to CARSRQGQGHTGELFF.

This chain uses TRBV9 with TRBJ1-1, with a weak D call TRBD1 (5 bases). Germline values: CDR1 SGDLS, CDR2 YYNGEE. Trimming took 3 bases from V and 3 from J, leaving 18 bases between them. The CDR3 is 16 amino acids. In DNA form, the CDR3 reads TGTGCCAGCAGCGGGGGGGGGTTTCCCCTTGACACTGAAGCTTTCTTT. Translating it yields CASSGGGFPLDTEAFF.

The chain links TRBV10-3 to TRBJ2-3, with 11 bases fitting TRBD2. The CDR3 consists of 16 residues. The germline V gene encodes CDR1 ENHRY and CDR2 SYGVKD. V lost 3 bases and J lost 7; bases outside the gene matches: 9. DNA for the CDR3: TGTGCCATCAGTGACCTTACTAGCGGGGGCGTTAATACGCAGTATTTT. Translation gives CAISDLTSGGVNTQYF.

The chain links TRBV2 to TRBJ1-1, with D maybe TRBD1 (5 bases). The germline CDR1 and CDR2 sequences are SNHLY and FYNNEI. The CDR3 loop spans 14 amino acids. The V gene lost 4 bases and the J gene lost 6 bases, with 15 bases spanning the gap. CDR3: CASSGGGPAAEAFF. DNA for the CDR3: TGTGCCAGCAGTGGCGGGGGTCCGGCCGCTGAAGCTTTCTTT.

The chain carries TRBV6-5 and TRBJ2-7; TRBD2 is a possible D gene (6 bases). The CDR3 consists of 15 residues. V was cut by 1 base and J by 0 bases, with 10 bases left in between. Per the germline V gene, CDR1 is MNHEY and CDR2 is SVGAGI. The CDR3 loop reads CASSYYGGASYEQYF. For the CDR3, the DNA is TGTGCCAGCAGTTACTATGGCGGGGCCTCCTACGAGCAGTACTTC.

CDR3: CASSVRDRGYEQYF. CDR3 sequence (DNA): TGTGCCAGCAGCGTCCGGGACAGGGGCTACGAGCAGTACTTC. The chain carries TRBV7-8 and TRBJ2-7; 10 nucleotides agree with TRBD1. The CDR3 sequence is 14 residues long. Germline V gives CDR1 SGHVS, CDR2 FQNEAQ. V lost 5 bases, J lost 3 bases, and 4 bases stayed unmatched.

The chain joins TRBV29-1 to TRBJ2-3; no definite D call. Germline CDR1 SQVTM, CDR2 ANQGSEA. There are 14 residues in the CDR3. V was trimmed by 8 bases and J by 2 bases, leaving 17 bases between them. For the CDR3, the DNA is TGCAGCTCCCTCCCAGAATATAACACAGATACGCAGTATTTT. This gives the protein CSSLPEYNTDTQYF.

This clone turned up a few times. V gene TRBV25-1 combines with J gene TRBJ1-5; possibly TRBD1 for D (6 bases). The CDR3 runs to 14 residues. V shed 6 bases and J shed 4 bases, with 13 bases lying between them. Germline CDR1 and CDR2: MGHDK and SYGVNS. CDR3 nucleotide sequence: TGTGCCAGCAGGCCCACAGGGTTGAATCAGCCCCAGCATTTT. Protein sequence: CASRPTGLNQPQHF.

This clone was seen more than once but under ten times. The chain joins TRBV5-8 to TRBJ1-1, with a tentative D call TRBD1 (5 bases). CDR1 and CDR2 (germline): SGHTS, YDEGEE. The CDR3 loop spans 14 amino acids. Trimming cost V 2 bases and J 6 bases, with 14 bases left between them. The DNA of the CDR3 is TGTGCCAGCAGCTTTGTCGGGGGATTCTCTGAAGCTTTCTTT. This encodes CASSFVGGFSEAFF.

V and J are TRBV4-2 and TRBJ1-2, with TRBD1 matching over 7 bases. This CDR3 has 13 residues. Germline V gene sequence: CDR1 LGHNA, CDR2 YNFKEQ. The J segment lost 4 bases and the V segment lost 4 bases, leaving 3 bases of the junction unmatched. CDR3: CASSLDRAYGYTF. The CDR3 DNA reads TGTGCCAGCAGCCTCGACAGGGCCTATGGCTACACCTTC.

The chain combines TRBV27 with TRBJ2-7, with D possibly being TRBD2 (7 bases). The germline CDR1 and CDR2 sequences are MNHEY and SMNVEV (reference sequence). This CDR3 spans 13 amino acids. V lost 5 bases and J lost 4, with 12 bases in between. DNA of the CDR3: TGTGCCAGCAGTCCCGCGGGGGCGTACGAGCAGTACTTC. Protein: CASSPAGAYEQYF.

The rearrangement joins TRBV7-3 to TRBJ2-2; TRBD1 aligns across 8 bases. CDR1 and CDR2 (germline): SGHTA, FQGTGA. The CDR3 totals 14 residues. The J segment lost 7 bases and the V segment lost 6 bases, leaving 7 bases of the junction unmatched. CDR3 region: CASSGQGAGGELFF. In nucleotides, the CDR3 is TGTGCCAGCAGTGGTCAGGGGGCCGGCGGGGAGCTGTTTTTT.

This clone has more than one count but fewer than ten. The chain is built from TRBV28 and TRBJ1-2, with D tentatively TRBD1 (5 bases). Trimming removed 5 bases at V and 4 bases at J, with 14 bases between. The CDR3 is made up of 14 amino acids. CDR1 and CDR2 from the germline V gene are MDHEN and SYDVKM. The CDR3 loop is CASSPRTPGYGYTF. CDR3 nucleotide sequence: TGTGCCAGCAGTCCGAGGACACCGGGCTATGGCTACACCTTC.